Presented here are 6 T cell receptor beta chains from one specimen sequenced in a study of T-cell reconstitution after alpha-beta-depleted transplantation in children. Molecular barcoding with unique molecular identifiers was used for the TCRbeta library. TCRdb used MiXCR to reprocess the PCR reads, holding one entry per CDR3 protein. The sample lists 250,000 to 300,000 distinct CDR3 sequences; more than 8% were seen once. The sequenced sample was PBMCs from the stem cell graft donor, obtained from the stem cell graft. The receptors stem from a human donor who donated a stem cell graft to a child with SCID.

The sample holds many counts of this clonotype. This sequence joins TRBV3-1 and TRBJ2-1; tentative D call: TRBD1 (5 bases). Looked up from germline, CDR1 is LGHDT and CDR2 is YNNKEL (reference sequence). The CDR3 is 11 amino acids. The V gene lost 4 bases and the J gene lost 8 bases, with 6 bases spanning the gap. For the CDR3, the DNA is TGTGCCAGCAGCCTCAGGGATGAGCAGTTCTTC. Its protein product is CASSLRDEQFF.

In its sample, this clonotype was seen many times. This chain joins TRBV7-6 and TRBJ2-7, with 7 bases aligning to TRBD1. Germline assignment: CDR1 SGHVS and CDR2 FNYEAQ. The CDR3 length is 13 residues. J lost 0 bases, V lost 4 bases, and 0 bases had no gene match. The CDR3 nucleotides are TGTGCCAGCAGCTGGGACAGCTCCTACGAGCAGTACTTC. Protein: CASSWDSSYEQYF.

This clonotype came up many times. Mismatch with germline at one junction end may stem from a read error. The V call is TRBV5-1, the J call TRBJ2-2; 7 positions agree with TRBD2. The germline V gene encodes CDR1 SGHRS and CDR2 YFSETQ. The CDR3 is 14 amino acids. The CDR3 DNA follows: TGTGCCAGCAGCTTAGACGGGGGGACCGGGGAGCTGTTTTTT. Amino acids: CASSLDGGTGELFF.

In its sample, this clonotype was seen many times. The V and J genes are TRBV12-3 or TRBV12-4 and TRBJ2-5; TRBD2 matches at 12 bases. The CDR3 totals 15 residues. After removal of 4 bases from V and 1 base from J, the junction contained 1 base not matched to a gene. This CDR3 reads CASSSSGGAQETQYF. CDR3 coding DNA: TGTGCCAGCAGTTCTAGCGGGGGGGCCCAAGAGACCCAGTACTTC.

The genes are TRBV5-1 and TRBJ2-7; tentatively, D is TRBD2 (5 bases). This CDR3 spans 14 amino acids. Germline V gives CDR1 SGHRS, CDR2 YFSETQ. V shed 1 base and J shed 7 bases, with 15 bases lying between them. The CDR3 bases are TGCGCCAGCAGCTTGCCAGGAGAGAGGGATGAGCAGTACTTC. The encoded protein is CASSLPGERDEQYF.

In its sample, this clonotype was seen a few times. The V call is TRBV4-2, the J call TRBJ1-1, with 7 bases fitting TRBD1. The germline V gene has CDR1 LGHNA and CDR2 YNFKEQ. The CDR3 runs to 14 residues. Unmatched junction bases numbered 6, after V lost 4 bases and J lost 4 bases. CDR3 sequence: CASSRQGRSTEAFF. The DNA for the CDR3 is TGTGCCAGCAGCCGACAGGGAAGAAGCACTGAAGCTTTCTTT.